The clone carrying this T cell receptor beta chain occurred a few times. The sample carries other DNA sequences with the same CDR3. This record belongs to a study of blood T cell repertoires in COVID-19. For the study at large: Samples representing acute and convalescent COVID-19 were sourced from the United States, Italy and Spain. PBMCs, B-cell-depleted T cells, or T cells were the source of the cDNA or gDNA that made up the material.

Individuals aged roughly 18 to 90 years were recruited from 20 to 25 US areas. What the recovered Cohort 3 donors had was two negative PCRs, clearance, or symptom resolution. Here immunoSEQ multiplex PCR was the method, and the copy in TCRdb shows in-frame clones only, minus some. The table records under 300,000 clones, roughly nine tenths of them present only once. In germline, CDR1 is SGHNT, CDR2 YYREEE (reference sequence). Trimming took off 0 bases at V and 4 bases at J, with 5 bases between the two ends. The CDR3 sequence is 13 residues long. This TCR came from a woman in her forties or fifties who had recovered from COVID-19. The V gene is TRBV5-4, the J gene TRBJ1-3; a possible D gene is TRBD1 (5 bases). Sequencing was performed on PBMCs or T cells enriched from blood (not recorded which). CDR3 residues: CASSLGQGNTIYF. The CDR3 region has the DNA TGTGCCAGCAGCTTGGGACAGGGAAACACCATATATTTT.